The 10 T cell receptor beta chains in this list originate from one sample, sequenced in a study of intratumoral heterogeneity in liver cancer. Libraries were prepared by immunoSEQ multiplex PCR; TCRdb keeps only in-frame clonotypes and omits some of them. The table lists 5,500 to 7,500 clones, approximately 73% of them singletons, with 22% in the top ten. The source was tumor-adjacent normal tissue, collected before any cancer treatment. The receptors here all came from a man aged 70-80 years with hepatocellular carcinoma.

This clone was detected only once. V and J are TRBV18 and TRBJ2-2; a weak D match, TRBD1 (5 bases). This CDR3 has 15 amino acids. Germline assignment: CDR1 KGHSH and CDR2 LQKENI. Trimming stripped 2 bases from V and 4 bases from J, with 11 bases between. The CDR3 DNA follows: TGTGCCAGCTCACCAGGACAATCTCCCACCGGGGAGCTGTTTTTT. This gives the protein CASSPGQSPTGELFF.

This clone was detected only a few times. This chain joins TRBV30 and TRBJ1-5; D is ambiguous. With 0 bases removed from V and 3 bases from J, the gap between germline ends came to 12 bases. This CDR3 spans 15 amino acids. The germline V gene has CDR1 GTSNPN and CDR2 SVGIG (reference sequence). The CDR3 reads CAWSVSGHINQPQHF. CDR3 bases: TGTGCCTGGAGTGTCTCCGGGCATATCAATCAGCCCCAGCATTTT.

In its sample, this clone was seen a few times. CDR3 nucleotides: TGTGCCAGCAGTCCTAACGGAAACAGCGGGACCCAGTACTTC. Its translation: CASSPNGNSGTQYF. The chain links TRBV7-9 to TRBJ2-5, with a tentative D call TRBD2 (5 bases). Trimming cost V 6 bases and J 7 bases, with 18 bases left between them. Germline V lookup: CDR1 SEHNR, CDR2 FQNEAQ (reference sequence). This CDR3 region has 14 residues.

The chain uses TRBV10-2 and TRBJ1-3; D gene ambiguous. V lost 4 bases and J 0 bases, leaving 13 bases between the germline ends. CDR1 WSHSY and CDR2 SAAADI come from the germline V gene. The CDR3 spans 16 residues. The CDR3 nucleotides read TGCGCCAGCAGTGGCCGGGCCGGGTTCTCTGGAAACACCATATATTTT. This gives the protein CASSGRAGFSGNTIYF.

This clone was seen a few times. The J gene is TRBJ2-1, the V gene TRBV5-1; no clear D gene. CDR1 and CDR2 (germline): SGHRS, YFSETQ. There are 16 residues in the CDR3. Trimming cost V 0 bases and J 0 bases, with 10 bases left between them. The CDR3 region has the DNA TGCGCCAGCAGCTTGGAGCCAGCAACCTCCTACAATGAGCAGTTCTTC. Amino acid sequence: CASSLEPATSYNEQFF.

This chain connects TRBV4-1 to TRBJ2-7; D unclear. CDR1 is MGHRA and CDR2 is YSYEKL in the germline V gene. CDR3 size: 11 residues. Between the trimmed V and J ends, which lost 1 base and 7 bases, there was a span of 5 bases. The DNA for the CDR3 is TGCGCCAGCAGCCAAGCCCGGGAGCAGTACTTC. Amino acids: CASSQAREQYF.

V is TRBV7-8 and J is TRBJ2-7; D is possibly TRBD2 (5 bases). Germline V gene sequence: CDR1 SGHVS, CDR2 FQNEAQ. CDR3 length equals 16 residues. The V end was cut by 1 base, the J end by 3 bases, with 16 bases between. CDR3: CASSLVGGPGLYEQYV. CDR3 nucleotide sequence: TGTGCCAGCAGCTTAGTAGGCGGCCCAGGACTCTACGAGCAGTACGTC.

The V call is TRBV28, the J call TRBJ2-7; 8 nucleotides match TRBD1. Trimming cost V 3 bases and J 1 base; bases outside gene matches: 2. The CDR3 sequence is 14 residues long. Germline lookup yields CDR1 MDHEN and CDR2 SYDVKM. For the CDR3, the DNA is TGTGCCAGCAGTTTCCGGGACAGGTCCTACGAGCAGTACGTC. Amino acids: CASSFRDRSYEQYV.

V gene TRBV3-1 (or the pseudogene TRBV3-2) combines with J gene TRBJ2-7; tentative D call: TRBD2 (7 bases). This CDR3 is 13 amino acids long. V dropped 3 bases and J dropped 9 bases, with 15 bases sitting between them. Germline V CDR1 and CDR2: LGHDT, YNNKEL (reference sequence). The CDR3 region has the DNA TGTGCCAGCAGCCAGCAGGCGGGGGCAGGGCAGTACTTC. This translates into CASSQQAGAGQYF.

The chain combines TRBV5-1 with TRBJ2-4; 7 bases are shared with TRBD1. The CDR3 is 16 amino acids. Germline lookup yields CDR1 SGHRS and CDR2 YFSETQ. V was clipped by 0 bases and J by 5 bases; unmatched bases: 8. As DNA, the CDR3 is TGCGCCAGCAGCTTGGCAGGGAGAGGGGGCGAAAACATTCAGTACTTC. The encoded protein is CASSLAGRGGENIQYF.